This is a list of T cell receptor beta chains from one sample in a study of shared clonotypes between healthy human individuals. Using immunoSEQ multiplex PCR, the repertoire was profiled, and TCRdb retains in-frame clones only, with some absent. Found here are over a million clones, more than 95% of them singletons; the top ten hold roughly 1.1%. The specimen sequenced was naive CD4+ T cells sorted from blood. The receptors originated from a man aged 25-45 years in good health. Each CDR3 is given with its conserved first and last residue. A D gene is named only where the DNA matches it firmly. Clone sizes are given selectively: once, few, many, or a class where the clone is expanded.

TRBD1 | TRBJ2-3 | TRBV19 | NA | CASSQTGGPTDTQYF | TGTGCCAGTAGTCAAACAGGGGGGCCCACAGATACGCAGTATTTT
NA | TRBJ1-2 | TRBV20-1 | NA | CSARMSYGYTF | TGCAGTGCTAGAATGTCCTATGGCTACACCTTC
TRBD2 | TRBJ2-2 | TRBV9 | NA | CASSVTSGRAQNTGELFF | TGTGCCAGCAGCGTGACTAGCGGGAGGGCCCAGAACACCGGGGAGCTGTTTTTT
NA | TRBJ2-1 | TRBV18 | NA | CASSPGQGLHNEQFF | TGTGCCAGCTCACCTGGGCAGGGGTTGCACAATGAGCAGTTCTTC
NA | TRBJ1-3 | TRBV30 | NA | CAWIGGAGNTIYF | TGTGCCTGGATTGGTGGGGCTGGAAACACCATATATTTT
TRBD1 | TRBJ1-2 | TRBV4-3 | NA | CASSQDIPGGLRNYGYTF | TGCGCCAGCAGCCAAGATATTCCAGGGGGACTCCGAAACTATGGCTACACCTTC
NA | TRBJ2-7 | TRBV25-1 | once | CASGVPGKTYEQYF | TGTGCCAGCGGTGTACCGGGAAAAACCTACGAGCAGTACTTC
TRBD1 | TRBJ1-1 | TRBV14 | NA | CASSQRTGWNTEAFF | TGTGCCAGCAGCCAAAGGACAGGGTGGAACACTGAAGCTTTCTTT
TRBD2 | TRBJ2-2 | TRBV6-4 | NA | CASSELAGAGELFF | TGTGCCAGCAGTGAGTTAGCGGGAGCCGGGGAGCTGTTTTTT
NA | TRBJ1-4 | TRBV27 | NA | CASSLRGVGKLFF | TGTGCCAGCAGTTTAAGGGGAGTCGGGAAACTGTTTTTT
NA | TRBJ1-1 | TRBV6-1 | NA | CASSEAWGGEAFF | TGTGCCAGCAGTGAAGCGTGGGGGGGGGAAGCTTTCTTT
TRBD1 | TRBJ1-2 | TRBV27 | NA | CASSPRPGTGRGYTF | TGTGCCAGCAGTCCCCGTCCCGGGACAGGGCGGGGCTACACCTTC
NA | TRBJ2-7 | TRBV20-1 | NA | CSARVLNEQYF | TGCAGTGCTAGAGTCTTGAACGAGCAGTACTTC
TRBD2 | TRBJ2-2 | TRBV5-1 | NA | CASSRTSGSFTGELFF | TGCGCCAGCAGCAGGACTAGCGGGAGTTTTACCGGGGAGCTGTTTTTT
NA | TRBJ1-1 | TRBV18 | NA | CASSPTNGGTEAFF | TGTGCCAGCTCGCCTACGAATGGTGGCACTGAAGCTTTCTTT
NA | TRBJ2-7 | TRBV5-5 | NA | CASSLVFRLYEQYF | TGTGCCAGCAGCTTGGTTTTCAGACTCTACGAGCAGTACTTC
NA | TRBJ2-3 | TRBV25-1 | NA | CASSVGGPDTQYF | TGTGCCAGCAGTGTAGGGGGGCCAGATACGCAGTATTTT